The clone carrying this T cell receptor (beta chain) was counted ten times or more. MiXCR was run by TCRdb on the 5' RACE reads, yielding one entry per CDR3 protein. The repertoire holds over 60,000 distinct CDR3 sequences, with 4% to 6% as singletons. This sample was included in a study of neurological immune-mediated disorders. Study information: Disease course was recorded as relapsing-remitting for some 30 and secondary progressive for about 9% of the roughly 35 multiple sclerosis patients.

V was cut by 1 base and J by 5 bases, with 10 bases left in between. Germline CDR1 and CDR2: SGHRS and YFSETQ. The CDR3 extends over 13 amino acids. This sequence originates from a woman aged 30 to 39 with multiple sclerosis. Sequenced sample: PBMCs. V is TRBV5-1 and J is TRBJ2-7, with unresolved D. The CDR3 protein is CASSLSHLDEQYF. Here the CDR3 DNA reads TGCGCCAGCAGCTTGTCCCACTTGGACGAGCAGTACTTC.